The present T cell receptor (beta chain) was sequenced within a study of T cells in Graves' hyperthyroidism and ophthalmopathy. Overall study results and limits: In blood, most of the thyroid clonotypes expanded above 0.001 were also present.

The TCR beta CDR3 regions underwent amplification using RNA transcripts as the source. The HTBI primer set was used in a first-round RT-PCR of the TCR CDR3. TCRdb used MiXCR to reprocess the multiplex PCR reads, holding one entry per CDR3 protein. The table includes a few hundred thousand distinct CDR3 sequences, roughly a sixth detected once. Germline CDR1 SEHNR, CDR2 FQNEAQ (reference sequence). Unmatched junction bases numbered 12, after V lost 5 bases and J lost 4 bases. The CDR3 covers 16 residues. There are many counts of this clonotype. Its antigen is as yet unknown. Patients with uncontrolled infections, other autoimmune diseases, pregnancy or lactation were excluded. Thyroid ultrasound and orbital computed tomography, with clinical symptoms and serum thyroxine and TRAb, informed diagnoses.

The receptor was isolated from a woman in her thirties or forties with Graves' ophthalmopathy. The chain combines TRBV7-9 with TRBJ1-1, with TRBD1 matching over 8 bases. Sequenced sample: blood. In DNA form, the CDR3 reads TGTGCCAGCAGCCCGGGACAGGCGAGTGAAACCACTGAAGCTTTCTTT. As protein: CASSPGQASETTEAFF. The full variable domain, rest sourced from reference TRBV7-9 and TRBJ1-1, is DTGVSQNPRHKITKRGQNVTFRCDPISEHNRLYWYRQTLGQGPEFLTYFQNEAQLEKSRLLSDRFSAERPKGSFSTLEIQRTEQGDSAMYLCASSPGQASETTEAFFGQGTRLTVV.